Described below is a single T cell receptor (beta chain) sequence and its context. This entry belongs to a study of blood T cells in healthy people across ages. After removal of 9 bases from V and 5 bases from J, the junction contained 7 bases not matched to a gene. Per germline, CDR1 ENHRY and CDR2 SYGVKD. This CDR3 has 13 amino acids. Combining a sample-barcoded 5' primer with a J-beta primer mix, a second PCR ran for roughly 7 to 12 cycles. Every cDNA molecule carried a tag from a template-switch adaptor bearing 12 random nucleotides. TCRdb passed the 5' RACE reads through MiXCR, listing each CDR3 protein once. The data hold some 320,000 distinct CDR3 sequences, with 25% to 30% observed a single time.

Sequenced input: blood. The sequence came from a woman aged 70-85 years in good health. This chain links TRBV10-3 with TRBJ2-3; 8 bases are shared with TRBD1. CDR3 region: CAIYGQGRDTQYF. CDR3 bases: TGTGCCATTTATGGACAGGGAAGAGATACGCAGTATTTT.